The clone carrying this T cell receptor (beta chain) was seen at least ten times. Its target is unknown. This sample was taken from a study of identical twins. Study-wide results and limits: Those out-of-frame alpha sequences shared by twins showed an excess of low generation probability. Insertion counts were lower in abundant cord blood beta clonotypes, a trend that memory repertoires did not show.

CDR1 is LNHNV, CDR2 YYDKDF, per germline (reference sequence). The CDR3 length is 13 residues. Trimming left V 2 bases short and J 4 bases short, with 9 bases between. TCRdb ran MiXCR on the 5' RACE reads and lists one entry per CDR3 protein. The table shows a few hundred thousand distinct CDR3 sequences, with under 20% occurring only once. This TCR was sampled from a man aged 45-65 years in good health. The sample consisted of naive T cells sorted from blood. This sequence joins TRBV15 and TRBJ2-7; TRBD1 or TRBD2 may be the D gene (6 bases each). The CDR3 bases are TGTGCCACCAGCAGATCGGGGGCATACGAGCAGTACTTC. Translating it yields CATSRSGAYEQYF.